This is a list of T cell receptor beta chains from one sample in a study of vaccination and CD4 T cells after COVID-19. In TCRdb, the PCR reads were re-called with MiXCR into one record per CDR3 protein. The table has some 2,900 distinct CDR3 sequences, under 90% seen once. No cognate antigen is known for these TCRs. The sequenced sample was CD4+ T cells from blood, cultured in vitro. Receptors were obtained from a human donor who had recovered from COVID-19. The CDR3 runs from the conserved cysteine through the conserved F or W. D genes are given only for firm matches. Part of the rows lack a size; the others show once, few, many or a class for expanded clones.

>TRBV11-2|NA|TRBJ2-5|NA
TGTGCCAGCAGCTTATCGGGCGGGACGGAGACCCAGTACTTC
CASSLSGGTETQYF
>TRBV6-1|NA|TRBJ2-2|NA
TGTGCCAGCATGGGGATCTTAAGCACCGGGGAGCTGTTTTTT
CASMGILSTGELFF
>TRBV2|NA|TRBJ1-1|NA
TGTGCCAGCAGAGATGGGGGTCTAAACACTGAAGCTTTCTTT
CASRDGGLNTEAFF
>TRBV7-2|NA|TRBJ1-2|NA
TGTGCCAGCAGCTTAGGAGTAGGGGCTAACTATGGCTACACCTTC
CASSLGVGANYGYTF
>TRBV2|NA|TRBJ1-5|TRBD1
TGTGCCAGCAGTGATGGGACAGGGGTACAGCCCCAGCATTTT
CASSDGTGVQPQHF
>TRBV21-1|NA|TRBJ2-3|NA
TGTGCCAGCAGCTTAATGGGACTTACCACAGATACGCAGTATTTT
CASSLMGLTTDTQYF
>TRBV7-9|NA|TRBJ1-1|NA
TGTGCCAGCAGCCCTAGCCCCCTTCTACAGGGAAGCACTGAAGCTTTCTTT
CASSPSPLLQGSTEAFF
>TRBV27|NA|TRBJ1-1|NA
TGTGCCAGCAGTTTACAGGGAAGGGGAACTGAAGCTTTCTTT
CASSLQGRGTEAFF
>TRBV10-1|NA|TRBJ2-7|NA
TGCGCCAGCAGTGTGGGGGCCGGTTCCTACGAGCAGTACTTC
CASSVGAGSYEQYF
>TRBV7-3|NA|TRBJ1-3|NA
TGTGCCAGCAGCTTACCTGGCGCGGGAAACACCATATATTTT
CASSLPGAGNTIYF
>TRBV9|NA|TRBJ1-1|NA
TGTGCCAGCACTCCGGTAGGTTCTGCCACTGAAGCTTTCTTT
CASTPVGSATEAFF
>TRBV9|medium-sized|TRBJ2-5|TRBD1
TGTGCCAGCAGCGCTCCCGGGACAGCCGGAGCACGTCAGTACTTC
CASSAPGTAGARQYF
>TRBV6-1|NA|TRBJ2-2|TRBD1
TGTGCCAGCAGAAAATCCGGGACAGCGAACACCGGGGAGCTGTTTTTT
CASRKSGTANTGELFF
>TRBV20-1|NA|TRBJ1-2|NA
TGCAGTGCTAGAGTTACGGACAGCCGTTTTAGTAGGTTCCTGGGCTATGGCTACACCTTC
CSARVTDSRFSRFLGYGYTF
>TRBV30|NA|TRBJ1-2|NA
TGTGCCTGGAGCCCAGGTTATCACTATGGCTACACCTTC
CAWSPGYHYGYTF
>TRBV5-4|NA|TRBJ1-2|NA
TGTGCCAGCAGCTTCTTCATCGCAGATACCCTTCCTGGCTACACCTTC
CASSFFIADTLPGYTF
>TRBV28|NA|TRBJ1-2|NA
TGTGCCAGCAGTTTAAGGGGAAACTATGGCTACACCTTC
CASSLRGNYGYTF
>TRBV19|NA|TRBJ1-5|NA
TGTGCCAGTAGTATGTTGGTGCCGCGGAAAAATAGCAATCAGCCCCAGCATTTT
CASSMLVPRKNSNQPQHF
>TRBV20-1|NA|TRBJ1-3|NA
TGCAGTGCTAGTAACACTGGAAACACCATATATTTT
CSASNTGNTIYF
>TRBV20-1|NA|TRBJ2-3|TRBD2
TGCAGTGCCACTGATTCGACTAGCGGGGATGCAGATACGCAGTATTTT
CSATDSTSGDADTQYF
>TRBV19|NA|TRBJ1-1|NA
TGTGCCAGTAGGCCAGGGCAGGGATTGTACACTGAAGCTTTCTTT
CASRPGQGLYTEAFF
>TRBV19|NA|TRBJ1-1|NA
TGTGCCAGTAGTAGTCCGTTTGGGGGGATAATGAACACTGAAGCTTTCTTT
CASSSPFGGIMNTEAFF
>TRBV11-3|NA|TRBJ1-1|NA
TGTGCCAGCAGCTCCGACGTCGGGAACACTGAAGCTTTCTTT
CASSSDVGNTEAFF
>TRBV21-1|NA|TRBJ2-2|NA
TGTGCCAGGGCGTGTTTTAACACCGGGGAGCTGTTTTTT
CARACFNTGELFF
>TRBV6-4|NA|TRBJ2-1|TRBD2
TGTGCCAGCAGCAAATACGGACTAGCGGGGGTTGGTGAGCAGTTCTTC
CASSKYGLAGVGEQFF
>TRBV5-1|NA|TRBJ2-1|TRBD2
TGCGCCAGCAGCTTGGCCGTAGCGGGGAGCTCCTACAATGAGCAGTTCTTC
CASSLAVAGSSYNEQFF
>TRBV20-1|NA|TRBJ2-1|TRBD2
TGCAGTAAATTTAGCGGGGGGGCCAACAATGAGCAGTTCTTC
CSKFSGGANNEQFF
>TRBV6-5|NA|TRBJ2-3|NA
TGTGCCAGCAGTTACCAGGACACCGTCACAGATACGCAGTATTTT
CASSYQDTVTDTQYF
>TRBV7-6|NA|TRBJ1-2|TRBD1
TGTGCCAGCAGCTTAGTAGGGGGCGGGTACGATGGCTACACCTTC
CASSLVGGGYDGYTF
>TRBV2|NA|TRBJ2-5|NA
TGTGCCAGCGGAGAATGGGAGACCCAGTACTTC
CASGEWETQYF
>TRBV21-1|NA|TRBJ1-2|NA
TGTGCCAGCAGCATCAGCGTTTGGTCCAACTATGGCTACACCTTC
CASSISVWSNYGYTF
>TRBV6-2/TRBV6-3|few|TRBJ1-5|NA
TGTGCCAGCAATGACGTATATAGGGAACCCCAGCATTTT
CASNDVYREPQHF
>TRBV5-4|NA|TRBJ2-7|NA
TGTGCCAGCAGCTTAGACCCTATCTACGAGCAGTACTTC
CASSLDPIYEQYF
>TRBV5-4|NA|TRBJ1-2|NA
TGTGCCAGCAGCTCGATGGCGGGGGGGGCGGATGGCTACACCTTC
CASSSMAGGADGYTF
>TRBV28|NA|TRBJ1-1|TRBD1
TGTGCCAGCAGTTTATCTCCGGGACAGGAGTTGAACACTGAAGCTTTCTTT
CASSLSPGQELNTEAFF
>TRBV7-2|NA|TRBJ1-5|NA
TGTGCCAGCAGCGCCTCGGGGGGGAATCAGCCCCAGCATTTT
CASSASGGNQPQHF